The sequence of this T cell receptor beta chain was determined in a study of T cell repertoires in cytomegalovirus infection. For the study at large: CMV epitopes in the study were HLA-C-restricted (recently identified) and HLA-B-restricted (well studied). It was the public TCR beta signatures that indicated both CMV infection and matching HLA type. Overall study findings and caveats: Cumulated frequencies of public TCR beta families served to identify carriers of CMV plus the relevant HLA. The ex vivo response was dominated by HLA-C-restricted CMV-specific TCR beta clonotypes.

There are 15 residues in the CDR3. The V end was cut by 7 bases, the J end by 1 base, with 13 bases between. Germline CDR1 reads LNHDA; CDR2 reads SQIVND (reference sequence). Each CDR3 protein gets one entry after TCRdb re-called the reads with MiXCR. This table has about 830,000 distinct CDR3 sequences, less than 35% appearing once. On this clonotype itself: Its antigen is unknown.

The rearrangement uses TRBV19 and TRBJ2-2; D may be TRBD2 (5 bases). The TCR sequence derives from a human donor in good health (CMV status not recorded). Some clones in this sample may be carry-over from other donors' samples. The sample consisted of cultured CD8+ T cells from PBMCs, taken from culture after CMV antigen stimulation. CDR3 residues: CASNNHGKNTGELFF. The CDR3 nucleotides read TGTGCCAGTAACAATCACGGGAAGAACACCGGGGAGCTGTTTTTT.